These T cell receptor beta chains were read from a single sample in a study of T cells in tuberculosis. TCRdb's copy holds only in-frame clones and misses some; the assay was immunoSEQ multiplex PCR. The sample includes 50,000 to 65,000 clones, 88% of them seen just once. The sequenced material came from CD1b-GMM tetramer-negative cells sorted from PBMCs. These receptors came from an adult woman with latent tuberculosis. Each CDR3 is given with its conserved first and last residue. D genes are given only for firm matches. Only some rows state a clone size, as once, few, many or a class for expanded clones.

v_gene	d_gene	len	abundance	j_gene	CDR3aa	CDR3nt
TRBV6-5	.	14	.	TRBJ2-1	CASRPSEYYNEQFF	TGTGCCAGCAGGCCTAGCGAGTACTACAATGAGCAGTTCTTC
TRBV19	.	13	.	TRBJ1-2	CASSLRADYGYTF	TGTGCCAGTAGTCTCAGGGCAGACTATGGCTACACCTTC
TRBV28	.	16	.	TRBJ1-2	CASSLRRDLSLYGYTF	TGTGCCAGCAGTTTAAGGCGGGACCTATCCCTATATGGCTACACCTTC
TRBV7-9	.	14	.	TRBJ2-7	CASSLVGQIYEQYF	TGTGCCAGCAGCTTAGTGGGGCAGATCTACGAGCAGTACTTC
TRBV19	TRBD1	15	.	TRBJ2-3	CASSPGTGHTDTQYF	TGTGCCAGTAGTCCCGGGACAGGGCACACAGATACGCAGTATTTT
TRBV2	.	13	.	TRBJ2-1	CASSYLRRGEQFF	TGTGCCAGCAGTTATCTTAGGAGGGGTGAGCAGTTCTTC
TRBV6-6	TRBD1	16	.	TRBJ2-1	CASSPRTGSSYNEQFF	TGTGCCAGCAGTCCCAGGACAGGGAGCTCCTACAATGAGCAGTTCTTC
TRBV30	.	16	once	TRBJ2-3	CAWSVGGLADTDTQYF	TGTGCCTGGAGTGTAGGGGGTCTAGCGGACACAGATACGCAGTATTTT
TRBV29-1	TRBD1	13	few	TRBJ2-7	CSVADRDPYEQYF	TGCAGCGTTGCGGACAGGGATCCGTACGAGCAGTACTTC
TRBV7-9	TRBD1	15	.	TRBJ1-1	CASSLTGTGRTEAFF	TGTGCCAGCAGTTTGACCGGGACAGGGCGTACTGAAGCTTTCTTT
TRBV11-3	TRBD2	16	.	TRBJ2-7	CASSLGLASGSYEQYF	TGTGCCAGCAGCTTAGGATTGGCTAGCGGGAGTTACGAGCAGTACTTC
TRBV11-2	.	16	once	TRBJ2-7	CASSLVGQTPTYEQYF	TGTGCCAGCAGCTTAGTAGGACAGACTCCGACCTACGAGCAGTACTTC
TRBV4-2	.	15	.	TRBJ1-1	CASSQEASRQGRAFF	TGTGCCAGCAGCCAAGAAGCGTCGAGGCAGGGAAGGGCTTTCTTT
TRBV7-3	.	15	.	TRBJ1-3	CASSLRPGSGHTIYF	TGTGCCAGCAGCTTACGGCCAGGGTCAGGGCACACCATATATTTT
TRBV7-9	.	14	.	TRBJ1-1	CASSLQAGNTEAFF	TGTGCCAGCAGCTTGCAGGCGGGGAACACTGAAGCTTTCTTT
TRBV12-5	.	13	.	TRBJ2-1	CASGLSHYNEQFF	TGTGCTAGTGGTTTGAGCCACTACAATGAGCAGTTCTTC
TRBV7-9	.	14	.	TRBJ2-3	CASSRTSSTDTQYF	TGTGCCAGCAGCCGGACATCTAGCACAGATACGCAGTATTTT
TRBV19	.	12	.	TRBJ2-1	CASMGENNEQFF	TGTGCCAGTATGGGCGAGAACAATGAGCAGTTCTTC
TRBV6-5	.	14	.	TRBJ1-5	CASRQGLPNQPQHF	TGTGCCAGCAGGCAGGGTTTACCAAATCAGCCCCAGCATTTT
TRBV5-6	TRBD1	14	.	TRBJ2-2	CASSTTGYAGELFF	TGTGCCAGCAGTACGACAGGGTACGCCGGGGAGCTGTTTTTT
TRBV30	TRBD1	13	.	TRBJ2-7	CAWSADRGYEQYF	TGTGCCTGGAGTGCGGACAGGGGGTACGAGCAGTACTTC
TRBV5-1	.	12	.	TRBJ1-2	CASSLEGGGYTF	TGCGCCAGCAGCTTGGAAGGAGGAGGCTACACCTTC
TRBV9	TRBD1	16	.	TRBJ2-2	CASSVDRVLNTGELFF	TGTGCCAGCAGCGTTGACAGGGTACTGAACACCGGGGAGCTGTTTTTT
TRBV4-2	.	14	few	TRBJ2-3	CASSQAAYTDTQYF	TGTGCCAGCAGCCAAGCTGCCTACACAGATACGCAGTATTTT
TRBV28	.	15	once	TRBJ2-1	CASSFESDSYNEQFF	TGTGCCAGCAGTTTCGAGAGCGACTCCTACAATGAGCAGTTCTTC
TRBV5-4	TRBD2	16	once	TRBJ2-3	CASSFDLAGGTDTQYF	TGTGCCAGCAGCTTCGATCTAGCGGGAGGCACAGATACGCAGTATTTT
TRBV7-2	TRBD2	12	.	TRBJ2-1	CASSFSGRASFF	TGTGCCAGCAGCTTTAGCGGGAGGGCCTCGTTCTTC
TRBV5-4	.	15	.	TRBJ2-3	CASSFRGGSTDTQYF	TGTGCCAGCAGCTTCAGGGGCGGGAGCACAGATACGCAGTATTTT
TRBV6-5	.	12	once	TRBJ2-7	CASSLSSYEQYF	TGTGCCAGCAGCCTGAGCTCCTACGAGCAGTACTTC
TRBV7-2	.	15	.	TRBJ1-6	CASSLGQGYNSPLHF	TGTGCCAGCAGCTTAGGGCAGGGATATAATTCACCCCTCCACTTT
TRBV5-4	TRBD2	14	.	TRBJ2-5	CASSLGLEGETQYF	TGTGCCAGCAGCCTCGGACTAGAGGGGGAGACCCAGTACTTC
TRBV7-9	TRBD2	16	.	TRBJ2-2	CASSPTQRGNTGELFF	TGTGCCAGCAGCCCTACACAGCGGGGGAACACCGGGGAGCTGTTTTTT
TRBV4-3	TRBD1	13	.	TRBJ1-2	CASSQDRGNGYTF	TGCGCCAGCAGCCAGGACAGGGGGAATGGCTACACCTTC
TRBV30	.	11	.	TRBJ2-1	CAWSPGNEQFF	TGTGCCTGGAGTCCGGGCAATGAGCAGTTCTTC
TRBV28	TRBD1	16	.	TRBJ2-2	CASSFSPGTGAGELFF	TGTGCCAGCAGTTTTTCCCCCGGGACAGGGGCCGGGGAGCTGTTTTTT
TRBV25-1	.	15	.	TRBJ1-1	CASKRDGGGNTEAFF	TGTGCCAGCAAAAGGGACGGGGGAGGGAACACTGAAGCTTTCTTT
TRBV5-1	TRBD2	16	.	TRBJ2-3	CASSLTGGYRTDTQYF	TGCGCCAGCAGCTTAACGGGGGGTTATCGCACAGATACGCAGTATTTT
TRBV7-8	TRBD2	15	.	TRBJ2-1	CASSFSLADLREQFF	TGTGCCAGCAGCTTTTCACTAGCGGACCTTCGGGAGCAGTTCTTC
TRBV10-3	.	18	.	TRBJ2-5	CAISETVEVGVLAETQYF	TGTGCCATCAGTGAAACGGTCGAGGTCGGGGTACTAGCAGAGACCCAGTACTTC
TRBV28	.	14	once	TRBJ1-1	CASTDRHKNTEAFF	TGTGCCAGCACAGACAGACACAAGAACACTGAAGCTTTCTTT
TRBV11-2	.	17	.	TRBJ2-3	CASSPTNGGMGTDTQYF	TGTGCCAGCAGCCCGACCAATGGCGGGATGGGAACAGATACGCAGTATTTT
TRBV5-4	TRBD2	17	.	TRBJ2-3	CASSVGGAGGSTDTQYF	TGTGCCAGCAGCGTGGGGGGCGCGGGAGGAAGCACAGATACGCAGTATTTT